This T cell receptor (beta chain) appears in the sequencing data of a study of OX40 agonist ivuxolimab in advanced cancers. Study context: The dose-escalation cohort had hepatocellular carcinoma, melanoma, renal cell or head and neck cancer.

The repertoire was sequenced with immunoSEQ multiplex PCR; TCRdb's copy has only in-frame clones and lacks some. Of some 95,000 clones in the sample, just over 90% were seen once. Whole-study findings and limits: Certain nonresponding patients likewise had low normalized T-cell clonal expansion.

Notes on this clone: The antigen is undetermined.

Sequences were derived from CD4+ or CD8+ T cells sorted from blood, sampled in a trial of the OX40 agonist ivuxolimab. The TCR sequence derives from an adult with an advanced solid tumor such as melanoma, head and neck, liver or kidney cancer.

Here the CDR3 reads CASRGAPVYEQYF. CDR3 bases: TGTGCCAGTAGGGGAGCTCCAGTCTACGAGCAGTACTTC. The chain joins TRBV19 to TRBJ2-7, with D perhaps matching TRBD2 (5 bases). Germline loops: CDR1 LNHDA, CDR2 SQIVND (reference sequence). The length of the CDR3 is 13 residues. Trimming pared 6 bases from V and 3 bases from J, leaving 12 bases between.